These T cell receptor beta chains were read from a single sample in a study of shared clonotypes between healthy human individuals. Sequencing was performed with immunoSEQ multiplex PCR; in TCRdb, only in-frame clones are kept and a portion is missing. The sample comprises approximately 980,000 clones, less than 85% of which are singletons, and nearly 1.5% rests with the top ten. The specimen sequenced was memory CD4+ T cells sorted from blood. The receptors stem from a man younger than 35 in good health. Both conserved end residues are part of each CDR3. The order of the fields is D gene, J gene, clone size, V gene, CDR3 protein, CDR3 DNA. A D gene is named only where the DNA matches it firmly. Clone size, where shown, is once, few, many, or a class for clones that have expanded.

d_call: NA; j_call: TRBJ2-2; clone_size: NA; v_call: TRBV13; cdr3_aa: CASSREGGATGELFF; cdr3_nt: TGTGCCAGCAGCCGTGAAGGGGGGGCAACCGGGGAGCTGTTTTTT
d_call: NA; j_call: TRBJ2-1; clone_size: NA; v_call: TRBV11-2; cdr3_aa: CASSLVPGSGEQFF; cdr3_nt: TGTGCCAGCAGCTTAGTTCCGGGGTCTGGTGAGCAGTTCTTC
d_call: TRBD2; j_call: TRBJ2-3; clone_size: many; v_call: TRBV7-2; cdr3_aa: CASNRGLAVTDTQYF; cdr3_nt: TGTGCCAGCAACCGGGGACTAGCGGTAACAGATACGCAGTATTTT
d_call: NA; j_call: TRBJ2-5; clone_size: NA; v_call: TRBV4-1; cdr3_aa: CASSQEPPGTHQETQYF; cdr3_nt: TGCGCCAGCAGCCAAGAGCCGCCCGGGACGCATCAAGAGACCCAGTACTTC
d_call: NA; j_call: TRBJ1-3; clone_size: NA; v_call: TRBV11-2; cdr3_aa: CASSLGANSGNTIYF; cdr3_nt: TGTGCCAGCAGCTTAGGGGCGAACTCTGGAAACACCATATATTTT
d_call: NA; j_call: TRBJ2-7; clone_size: NA; v_call: TRBV7-8; cdr3_aa: CASSLDGGPIYEQYF; cdr3_nt: TGTGCCAGCAGCTTAGACGGGGGACCGATCTACGAGCAGTACTTC
d_call: NA; j_call: TRBJ2-3; clone_size: NA; v_call: TRBV5-8; cdr3_aa: CASRSGDTQYF; cdr3_nt: TGTGCCAGCCGGTCGGGAGATACGCAGTATTTT
d_call: TRBD1; j_call: TRBJ2-5; clone_size: NA; v_call: TRBV10-3; cdr3_aa: CAISETGGETQYF; cdr3_nt: TGTGCCATCAGTGAGACAGGGGGAGAGACCCAGTACTTC
d_call: TRBD2; j_call: TRBJ2-1; clone_size: NA; v_call: TRBV4-1; cdr3_aa: CASSQATSGSRGEQFF; cdr3_nt: TGCGCCAGCAGCCAGGCGACTAGCGGGAGTCGCGGTGAGCAGTTCTTC
d_call: TRBD1; j_call: TRBJ1-2; clone_size: few; v_call: TRBV19; cdr3_aa: CASSEGQLFYGYTF; cdr3_nt: TGTGCCAGTAGCGAGGGACAGTTGTTCTATGGCTACACCTTC
d_call: NA; j_call: TRBJ2-1; clone_size: once; v_call: TRBV28; cdr3_aa: CASSSRHEQFF; cdr3_nt: TGTGCCAGCAGTTCTCGTCATGAGCAGTTCTTC
d_call: NA; j_call: TRBJ1-1; clone_size: NA; v_call: TRBV9; cdr3_aa: CASSPQAGRTEAFF; cdr3_nt: TGTGCCAGCAGCCCCCAGGCAGGGCGGACTGAAGCTTTCTTT
d_call: NA; j_call: TRBJ2-2; clone_size: NA; v_call: TRBV5-4; cdr3_aa: CASSSHQTGELFF; cdr3_nt: TGTGCCAGCAGCTCTCACCAGACCGGGGAGCTGTTTTTT
d_call: NA; j_call: TRBJ2-7; clone_size: NA; v_call: TRBV7-8; cdr3_aa: CASSLDGLYEQYF; cdr3_nt: TGTGCCAGCAGCTTAGATGGGTTGTACGAGCAGTACTTC
d_call: NA; j_call: TRBJ2-2; clone_size: NA; v_call: TRBV2; cdr3_aa: CASSVYRSTGELFF; cdr3_nt: TGTGCCAGCAGCGTGTACAGGTCCACCGGGGAGCTGTTTTTT
d_call: NA; j_call: TRBJ1-2; clone_size: NA; v_call: TRBV30; cdr3_aa: CAWSQDYGYTF; cdr3_nt: TGTGCCTGGAGCCAGGACTATGGCTACACCTTC
d_call: NA; j_call: TRBJ2-5; clone_size: NA; v_call: TRBV10-3; cdr3_aa: CAISEDGDGTQYF; cdr3_nt: TGTGCCATCAGTGAGGACGGGGATGGGACCCAGTACTTC
d_call: NA; j_call: TRBJ2-4; clone_size: NA; v_call: TRBV18; cdr3_aa: CASSPPIAKNIQYF; cdr3_nt: TGTGCCAGCTCACCACCTATAGCCAAAAACATTCAGTACTTC
d_call: NA; j_call: TRBJ2-7; clone_size: NA; v_call: TRBV6-1; cdr3_aa: CASSGRTVQDEQYF; cdr3_nt: TGTGCCAGCAGTGGTCGAACGGTCCAGGACGAGCAGTACTTC
d_call: TRBD1; j_call: TRBJ2-7; clone_size: NA; v_call: TRBV19; cdr3_aa: CASGQGLGDEQYF; cdr3_nt: TGTGCCAGTGGACAGGGCCTGGGCGACGAGCAGTACTTC
d_call: TRBD1; j_call: TRBJ1-2; clone_size: NA; v_call: TRBV19; cdr3_aa: CASSIGGGGAYGYTF; cdr3_nt: TGTGCCAGTAGTATAGGCGGAGGGGGCGCTTATGGCTACACCTTC
d_call: TRBD1; j_call: TRBJ1-3; clone_size: NA; v_call: TRBV6-5; cdr3_aa: CASGMTGAGNTIYF; cdr3_nt: TGTGCCAGCGGAATGACAGGGGCTGGAAACACCATATATTTT
d_call: TRBD2; j_call: TRBJ2-3; clone_size: few; v_call: TRBV2; cdr3_aa: CASRTGGLAGDTQYF; cdr3_nt: TGTGCCAGCCGCACAGGGGGACTAGCGGGAGATACGCAGTATTTT
d_call: TRBD1; j_call: TRBJ2-1; clone_size: NA; v_call: TRBV5-1; cdr3_aa: CASSLEPGTGLWEQFF; cdr3_nt: TGCGCCAGCAGCTTAGAACCCGGGACAGGGTTATGGGAGCAGTTCTTC
d_call: TRBD1; j_call: TRBJ2-7; clone_size: NA; v_call: TRBV6-4; cdr3_aa: CASSPQTPGQGLYEQYF; cdr3_nt: TGTGCCAGCAGTCCCCAGACACCGGGACAGGGCCTCTACGAGCAGTACTTC
d_call: NA; j_call: TRBJ2-3; clone_size: few; v_call: TRBV5-4; cdr3_aa: CASSLEGAKTSTDTQYF; cdr3_nt: TGTGCCAGCAGCTTGGAAGGGGCTAAGACTAGCACAGATACGCAGTATTTT
d_call: NA; j_call: TRBJ1-2; clone_size: NA; v_call: TRBV7-9; cdr3_aa: CASSLGPSDGYTF; cdr3_nt: TGTGCCAGCAGCTTAGGTCCCAGCGATGGCTACACCTTC
d_call: TRBD1; j_call: TRBJ2-7; clone_size: NA; v_call: TRBV28; cdr3_aa: CASWDRGTYEQYF; cdr3_nt: TGTGCCAGCTGGGACAGGGGAACCTACGAGCAGTACTTC
d_call: TRBD1; j_call: TRBJ1-5; clone_size: NA; v_call: TRBV19; cdr3_aa: CASTPGQIYEQPQHF; cdr3_nt: TGTGCCAGTACCCCGGGACAGATTTACGAACAGCCCCAGCATTTT
d_call: NA; j_call: TRBJ2-5; clone_size: NA; v_call: TRBV28; cdr3_aa: CASSLRNGVETQYF; cdr3_nt: TGTGCCAGCAGTTTGCGGAATGGGGTAGAGACCCAGTACTTC
d_call: TRBD1; j_call: TRBJ2-7; clone_size: NA; v_call: TRBV18; cdr3_aa: CASSLGQLNSYEQYF; cdr3_nt: TGTGCCAGCTCGCTGGGACAGTTGAACTCCTACGAGCAGTACTTC
d_call: NA; j_call: TRBJ1-6; clone_size: NA; v_call: TRBV19; cdr3_aa: CASSGRLRGSPLHF; cdr3_nt: TGTGCCAGTAGTGGAAGACTCCGTGGTTCACCCCTCCACTTT
d_call: NA; j_call: TRBJ1-5; clone_size: NA; v_call: TRBV12-1; cdr3_aa: CASTTAPGDSNQPQHF; cdr3_nt: TGTGCCAGCACGACGGCCCCTGGGGATAGCAATCAGCCCCAGCATTTT
d_call: NA; j_call: TRBJ1-1; clone_size: NA; v_call: TRBV6-1; cdr3_aa: CATSPPRMNTEAFF; cdr3_nt: TGTGCCACCTCCCCCCCCCGCATGAACACTGAAGCTTTCTTT
d_call: NA; j_call: TRBJ2-5; clone_size: NA; v_call: TRBV27; cdr3_aa: CASSSSYQETQYF; cdr3_nt: TGTGCCAGCAGTTCCTCCTACCAAGAGACCCAGTACTTC
d_call: NA; j_call: TRBJ1-1; clone_size: once; v_call: TRBV11-2; cdr3_aa: CASSPRIGTVNTEAFF; cdr3_nt: TGTGCCAGCAGCCCACGGATTGGGACGGTGAACACTGAAGCTTTCTTT
d_call: NA; j_call: TRBJ2-7; clone_size: NA; v_call: TRBV5-4; cdr3_aa: CASSLVVGVEEQYF; cdr3_nt: TGTGCCAGCAGCTTGGTCGTGGGAGTGGAGGAGCAGTACTTC
d_call: TRBD2; j_call: TRBJ2-1; clone_size: NA; v_call: TRBV5-1; cdr3_aa: CASSSGTSGSYNEQFF; cdr3_nt: TGCGCCAGCAGCTCCGGGACTAGCGGGAGTTATAATGAGCAGTTCTTC
d_call: TRBD1; j_call: TRBJ1-4; clone_size: NA; v_call: TRBV7-8; cdr3_aa: CASSTGQGATNEKLFF; cdr3_nt: TGTGCCAGCAGTACTGGACAGGGGGCAACTAATGAAAAACTGTTTTTT
d_call: NA; j_call: TRBJ1-5; clone_size: NA; v_call: TRBV5-6; cdr3_aa: CASSFGRGNQPQHF; cdr3_nt: TGTGCCAGCAGCTTTGGACGTGGCAATCAGCCCCAGCATTTT
d_call: TRBD2; j_call: TRBJ2-3; clone_size: NA; v_call: TRBV4-1; cdr3_aa: CASSQKPGLAEPTDTQYF; cdr3_nt: TGCGCCAGCAGCCAGAAACCGGGACTAGCGGAACCCACAGATACGCAGTATTTT
d_call: TRBD2; j_call: TRBJ2-1; clone_size: NA; v_call: TRBV9; cdr3_aa: CASSSSGTAYNEQFF; cdr3_nt: TGTGCCAGCAGCTCTAGCGGGACCGCCTACAATGAGCAGTTCTTC
d_call: TRBD1; j_call: TRBJ2-1; clone_size: NA; v_call: TRBV28; cdr3_aa: CASSLGAWDREVNEQFF; cdr3_nt: TGTGCCAGCAGTTTAGGAGCCTGGGACAGGGAGGTCAATGAGCAGTTCTTC
d_call: NA; j_call: TRBJ2-4; clone_size: few; v_call: TRBV4-3; cdr3_aa: CASSQDIGTGNIQYF; cdr3_nt: TGCGCCAGCAGCCAAGATATAGGGACGGGAAACATTCAGTACTTC
d_call: NA; j_call: TRBJ1-1; clone_size: many; v_call: TRBV7-8; cdr3_aa: CASSLRAQEAFF; cdr3_nt: TGTGCCAGCAGCTTAAGGGCCCAGGAAGCTTTCTTT
d_call: NA; j_call: TRBJ2-7; clone_size: NA; v_call: TRBV15; cdr3_aa: CATSRDRQARRQYF; cdr3_nt: TGTGCCACCAGCAGAGACCGACAGGCTCGGAGGCAGTACTTC
d_call: NA; j_call: TRBJ2-2; clone_size: NA; v_call: TRBV6-5; cdr3_aa: CASRTQVLGTGELFF; cdr3_nt: TGTGCCAGCAGAACACAGGTTTTGGGCACCGGGGAGCTGTTTTTT
d_call: NA; j_call: TRBJ1-2; clone_size: once; v_call: TRBV19; cdr3_aa: CASSGTLLGYTF; cdr3_nt: TGTGCCAGCTCGGGGACACTACTCGGCTACACCTTC
d_call: NA; j_call: TRBJ2-5; clone_size: few; v_call: TRBV25-1; cdr3_aa: CASGETQYF; cdr3_nt: TGTGCCAGCGGAGAGACCCAGTACTTC